Listed here are 31 T cell receptor beta chains from one sample, sequenced in a study of blood T cell repertoires in COVID-19. Assay: immunoSEQ multiplex PCR; the TCRdb copy retains only in-frame clones and omits some. The data hold more than 300,000 clones, with 80% to 90% observed a single time. The sequencing sample was made of peripheral blood. These receptors all stem from a woman in her twenties or thirties with COVID-19, enrolled during active disease.

The chain links TRBV10-3 to TRBJ1-5; no clear D gene. CDR3 length equals 13 residues. The germline gives CDR1 ENHRY, CDR2 SYGVKD. V dropped 3 bases and J dropped 4 bases, with 7 bases sitting between them. The CDR3 DNA follows: TGTGCCATCAGTGATCCAGGTAATCAGCCCCAGCATTTT. Translation: CAISDPGNQPQHF.

The chain links TRBV3-1 (or the pseudogene TRBV3-2) to TRBJ1-1; 9 bases agree with TRBD1. J was trimmed by 2 bases and V by 6 bases; bases with no gene match: 10. The CDR3 is 16 amino acids. Germline V gene sequence: CDR1 LGHDT, CDR2 YNNKEL (reference sequence). This chain's CDR3 is CASRGQGTPFNTEAFF. The CDR3 DNA follows: TGTGCCAGCAGGGGACAGGGAACCCCTTTTAACACTGAAGCTTTCTTT.

This chain links TRBV7-3 with TRBJ2-3, with 9 bases lining up with TRBD2. J was trimmed by 3 bases and V by 3 bases; bases with no gene match: 4. The CDR3 loop spans 15 amino acids. In germline, CDR1 is SGHTA, CDR2 FQGTGA. In DNA form, the CDR3 reads TGTGCCAGCAGCTTGCGACTAGCGGAAACAGATACGCAGTATTTT. This codes for CASSLRLAETDTQYF. The complete variable domain, with remaining parts taken from reference TRBV7-3 and TRBJ2-3, reads GAGVSQTPSNKVTEKGKYVELRCDPISGHTALYWYRQSLGQGPEFLIYFQGTGAADDSGLPNDRFFAVRPEGSVSTLKIQRTERGDSAVYLCASSLRLAETDTQYFGPGTRLTVL.

The CDR3 here is CASSSGTGTHNEQFF. As DNA, the CDR3 is TGTGCCAGCAGTTCCGGGACAGGTACCCACAATGAGCAGTTCTTC. The rearrangement uses TRBV6-5 and TRBJ2-1; 8 bases map to TRBD1. Per germline, CDR1 MNHEY and CDR2 SVGAGI. V lost 4 bases and J lost 5; bases outside the gene matches: 7. The CDR3 extends over 15 amino acids.

The chain uses TRBV19 and TRBJ1-6; possibly TRBD1 for D (6 bases). V lost 4 bases and J 16 bases, leaving 17 bases between the germline ends. This CDR3 comprises 13 residues. CDR1 is LNHDA and CDR2 is SQIVND in the germline V gene (reference sequence). In DNA form, the CDR3 reads TGTGCCAGTAGTACTCTCCACAGGGATGCGCTCCACTTT. Its translation: CASSTLHRDALHF.

This chain connects TRBV5-5 to TRBJ1-4; D gene unclear. CDR1 and CDR2 (germline): SGHKS, YYEKEE (reference sequence). V lost 0 bases and J 4 bases, leaving 7 bases between the germline ends. This CDR3 has 14 amino acids. This CDR3 is CASSLVRGNEKLFF. Written as DNA, the CDR3 is TGTGCCAGCAGCTTGGTCCGGGGTAATGAAAAACTGTTTTTT.

The V gene is TRBV18, the J gene TRBJ1-1, with D unclear. Trimming removed 2 bases from V and 10 bases from J, with 11 bases in between. Germline CDR1 KGHSH, CDR2 LQKENI. This CDR3 is built from 12 residues. The CDR3 DNA reads TGTGCCAGCTCACCAGGAGATCTGGGAGCTTTCTTT. It is translated as CASSPGDLGAFF.

This clone was counted a few times. The CDR3 spells CASIYYRGSTEAFF. For the CDR3, the DNA is TGTGCCAGCATATATTACAGGGGGAGCACTGAAGCTTTCTTT. The chain joins TRBV2 to TRBJ1-1; 8 bases are shared with TRBD1. V lost 7 bases and J lost 4; bases outside the gene matches: 8. Looked up from germline, CDR1 is SNHLY and CDR2 is FYNNEI. This CDR3 comprises 14 residues. Based on the CDR3 plus reference TRBV2 and TRBJ1-1, the full variable domain is EPEVTQTPSHQVTQMGQEVILRCVPISNHLYFYWYRQILGQKVEFLVSFYNNEISEKSEIFDDQFSVERPDGSNFTLKIRSTKLEDSAMYFCASIYYRGSTEAFFGQGTRLTVV.

The genes are TRBV2 and TRBJ1-2; TRBD1 might be the D (5 bases). The germline CDR1 and CDR2 sequences are SNHLY and FYNNEI. V was clipped by 1 base and J by 8 bases, with 8 bases between them. This CDR3 has 12 residues. As DNA, the CDR3 is TGTGCCAGCAGTGAAGGGGGGGACGGCTACACCTTC. This gives the protein CASSEGGDGYTF.

The chain carries TRBV5-5 and TRBJ1-5; D possibly corresponds to TRBD1 (5 bases). The CDR3 consists of 15 residues. V gave up 2 bases and J gave up 6 bases, with 15 bases separating them. Germline CDR1 SGHKS, CDR2 YYEKEE (reference sequence). For the CDR3, the DNA is TGTGCCAGCAGCTTCGGGGACGCGGGGACTCAGCCCCAGCATTTT. It yields the protein CASSFGDAGTQPQHF.

The chain joins TRBV12-3 or TRBV12-4 to TRBJ2-7; maybe TRBD2 (5 bases). With 3 bases removed from V and 4 bases from J, the gap between germline ends came to 10 bases. The CDR3 contains 13 residues. The CDR3 DNA is TGTGCCAGCAGTTTCGGGGATAGGTACGAGCAGTACTTC. It codes for CASSFGDRYEQYF.

The rearrangement links TRBV6-5 to TRBJ1-1, with D unresolved. Germline CDR1 and CDR2: MNHEY and SVGAGI. Trimming stripped 3 bases from V and 4 bases from J, with 12 bases between. CDR3 length equals 14 residues. Here the CDR3 DNA reads TGTGCCAGCAGTTATCGTTGGGAGGTCACTGAAGCTTTCTTT. Protein sequence: CASSYRWEVTEAFF.

The chain combines TRBV9 with TRBJ2-3, with 8 bases fitting TRBD1. The CDR3 totals 15 residues. J was trimmed by 3 bases and V by 3 bases; bases with no gene match: 6. CDR1 is SGDLS and CDR2 is YYNGEE in the germline V gene. The chain's CDR3 is CASSGRQGKTDTQYF. DNA of the CDR3: TGTGCCAGCAGCGGACGACAGGGGAAGACAGATACGCAGTATTTT.

This chain links TRBV6-5 with TRBJ1-4; weak D call: TRBD1 (6 bases). Germline CDR1 MNHEY, CDR2 SVGAGI. The CDR3 runs to 15 residues. Trimming removed 5 bases at V and 8 bases at J, with 18 bases between. The CDR3 is CASSRAGGAGEKLFF. In nucleotides, the CDR3 is TGTGCCAGCAGTCGGGCGGGGGGCGCAGGGGAAAAACTGTTTTTT.

This CDR3 reads CASSTSGTSGYEQYF. DNA for the CDR3: TGCGCCAGCAGCACTTCCGGGACTAGCGGCTACGAGCAGTACTTC. The gene calls are TRBV5-1 and TRBJ2-7; 11 bases line up with TRBD2. In germline, CDR1 is SGHRS, CDR2 YFSETQ. Trimming removed 4 bases from V and 3 bases from J; junction bases left unmatched: 6. The CDR3 runs to 15 residues.

The chain combines TRBV28 with TRBJ1-1; TRBD1 matches at 7 bases. Germline assignment: CDR1 MDHEN and CDR2 SYDVKM. The CDR3 covers 12 residues. V lost 8 bases and J lost 6; bases outside the gene matches: 6. The chain's CDR3 is CASVERGPEAFF. In nucleotides, the CDR3 is TGTGCCAGCGTCGAAAGGGGGCCTGAAGCTTTCTTT.

This clone was detected once. The CDR3 region is CASSPSRSEQYF. The CDR3 DNA sequence: TGTGCCAGCTCACCATCCCGGAGCGAGCAGTACTTC. This chain connects TRBV18 to TRBJ2-7; no clear D gene. The V and J ends lost 2 bases and 6 bases respectively, with 8 bases between them. This CDR3 contains 12 residues. Germline V gene sequence: CDR1 KGHSH, CDR2 LQKENI. The full variable domain, completed using reference TRBV18 and TRBJ2-7, is NAGVMQNPRHLVRRRGQEARLRCSPMKGHSHVYWYRQLPEEGLKFMVYLQKENIIDESGMPKERFSAEFPKEGPSILRIQQVVRGDSAAYFCASSPSRSEQYFGPGTRLTVT.

The chain has TRBV9 and TRBJ2-3, with 7 bases fitting TRBD1. V dropped 2 bases and J dropped 0; count of bases not matched to a gene: 12. This CDR3 region has 18 residues. CDR1 is SGDLS and CDR2 is YYNGEE in the germline V gene. Here the CDR3 reads CASSVHGLGTESTDTQYF. CDR3 coding DNA: TGTGCCAGCAGCGTCCACGGCCTAGGGACAGAGAGCACAGATACGCAGTATTTT.

Concerning this clone: The CDR3 does not close with the conserved phenylalanine or tryptophan, likely indicating a read error. J is TRBJ1-6 and V is TRBV6-9; D not certain. Germline V gene lookup returns CDR1 MNHGY and CDR2 SVAAGI. This CDR3 comprises 17 residues. Deletions cut 7 bases from V and 7 bases from J, with 23 bases between. This chain's CDR3 is CASIPWGLGEANSPLHL. For the CDR3, the DNA is TGTGCCAGCATCCCCTGGGGTCTCGGGGAGGCGAATTCACCCCTCCACCTT.

V and J are TRBV30 and TRBJ2-2; TRBD1 aligns across 7 bases. The CDR3 is 12 amino acids. Germline V gene sequence: CDR1 GTSNPN, CDR2 SVGIG (reference sequence). Trimming cost V 1 base and J 8 bases; bases outside gene matches: 1. In DNA, the CDR3 is TGTGCCTGGAGTGCGGGACAGGGGGAGCTGTTTTTT. Amino acids: CAWSAGQGELFF. The full variable domain, with the rest looked up from reference TRBV30 and TRBJ2-2, is SQTIHQWPATLVQPVGSPLSLECTVEGTSNPNLYWYRQAAGRGLQLLFYSVGIGQISSEVPQNLSASRPQDRQFILSSKKLLLSDSGFYLCAWSAGQGELFFGEGSRLTVL.

The V and J genes are TRBV6-5 and TRBJ2-7; 7 bases fit TRBD2. Germline-derived CDR1 and CDR2 are MNHEY and SVGAGI. The CDR3 extends over 15 amino acids. The V and J ends lost 5 bases and 2 bases, in that order; junction bases with no gene match: 9. CDR3 nucleotide sequence: TGTGCCAGCAGTCCTACGCGGGAGTACCCCTACGAGCAGTACTTC. Translation: CASSPTREYPYEQYF.

The chain employs TRBV19 and TRBJ2-3, with 7 nucleotides matching TRBD2. CDR1 and CDR2 (germline): LNHDA, SQIVND (reference sequence). The ends lost 0 bases at V and 1 base at J; junction bases unmatched: 4. The CDR3 consists of 16 residues. The CDR3 loop reads CASSIDPSGGTDTQYF. The DNA of the CDR3 is TGTGCCAGTAGTATAGATCCCAGCGGGGGCACAGATACGCAGTATTTT.

This chain connects TRBV19 to TRBJ2-1, with no clear D. CDR1 is LNHDA and CDR2 is SQIVND in the germline V gene (reference sequence). Trimming removed 6 bases at V and 10 bases at J, with 19 bases between. The CDR3 sequence is 14 residues long. Written as DNA, the CDR3 is TGTGCCAGTAGCACCACCCCCCCGGTCGGGGAGCAGTTCTTC. Amino acids: CASSTTPPVGEQFF.

The chain joins TRBV6-6 to TRBJ2-2; TRBD1 agrees at 8 bases. Losses at the gene ends were 6 bases for V and 3 bases for J; bases not matched to a gene: 6. The CDR3 has 15 amino acids. The germline gives CDR1 MNHNY, CDR2 SVGAGI (reference sequence). In DNA form, the CDR3 reads TGTGCCAGCAGAGACAGGGGTGGGGACACCGGGGAGCTGTTTTTT. It specifies CASRDRGGDTGELFF.

This clone has a handful of counts. The rearrangement joins TRBV5-1 to TRBJ1-6; D is ambiguous. Germline V gene data show CDR1 as SGHRS and CDR2 as YFSETQ. Between the trimmed V and J ends, which lost 3 bases and 5 bases, there was a span of 9 bases. The CDR3 is made up of 14 amino acids. The CDR3 loop reads CASSSGSNNSPLHF. The CDR3 DNA is TGCGCCAGCAGCTCCGGGTCCAATAATTCACCCCTCCACTTT.

J is TRBJ2-1 and V is TRBV11-2; 7 bases align to TRBD1. Germline V CDR1 and CDR2: SGHAT, FQNNGV. This CDR3 is built from 15 residues. V dropped 5 bases and J dropped 2; count of bases not matched to a gene: 6. The CDR3 DNA is TGTGCCAGCAGCCGACAGGGTTCGACCTACAATGAGCAGTTCTTC. The encoded protein is CASSRQGSTYNEQFF.

The chain uses TRBV2 and TRBJ1-5, with D uncertain. This CDR3 is built from 13 residues. The germline CDR1 and CDR2 sequences are SNHLY and FYNNEI. Trimming stripped 4 bases from V and 4 bases from J, with 8 bases between. The CDR3 sequence: CASSASENQPQHF. In nucleotides, the CDR3 is TGTGCCAGCAGTGCTTCGGAGAATCAGCCCCAGCATTTT.

The rearrangement links TRBV11-2 to TRBJ2-7, with D tentatively TRBD1 (6 bases). This CDR3 comprises 14 residues. Germline CDR1 SGHAT, CDR2 FQNNGV. Trimming shortened V by 1 base and J by 6 bases, and 13 bases separated the two germline ends. The CDR3 region is CASSLGQGWAEQYF. The CDR3 DNA sequence: TGTGCCAGCAGCTTAGGTCAGGGGTGGGCCGAGCAGTACTTC.

This clone came up once. V is TRBV4-3 and J is TRBJ2-1; the match to TRBD2 covers 11 bases. CDR3 length: 16 amino acids. Trimming removed 2 bases from V and 7 bases from J; junction bases left unmatched: 7. Germline V gives CDR1 LGHNA, CDR2 YSLEER. In DNA form, the CDR3 reads TGCGCCAGCAGCCAAATTAGCGGGAGGGCCTGGAATGAGCAGTTCTTC. This sequence encodes CASSQISGRAWNEQFF.

In this sample, this clone turned up once. V is TRBV4-1 and J is TRBJ2-5, with D possibly being TRBD2 (5 bases). Trimming took off 4 bases at V and 7 bases at J, with 22 bases between the two ends. The CDR3 runs 16 residues. Germline V CDR1 and CDR2: MGHRA, YSYEKL. The CDR3 protein is CASSPQKDSLPGTQYF. CDR3 DNA sequence: TGCGCCAGCAGCCCCCAGAAGGACTCTCTCCCGGGGACCCAGTACTTC.

The genes are TRBV18 and TRBJ1-1; D is possibly TRBD1 (6 bases). The CDR3 has 14 residues. Trimming took off 3 bases at V and 0 bases at J, with 8 bases between the two ends. Per the germline V gene, CDR1 is KGHSH and CDR2 is LQKENI. The CDR3 DNA reads as TGTGCCAGCTCACCCGGGACATTGAACACTGAAGCTTTCTTT. It encodes CASSPGTLNTEAFF.